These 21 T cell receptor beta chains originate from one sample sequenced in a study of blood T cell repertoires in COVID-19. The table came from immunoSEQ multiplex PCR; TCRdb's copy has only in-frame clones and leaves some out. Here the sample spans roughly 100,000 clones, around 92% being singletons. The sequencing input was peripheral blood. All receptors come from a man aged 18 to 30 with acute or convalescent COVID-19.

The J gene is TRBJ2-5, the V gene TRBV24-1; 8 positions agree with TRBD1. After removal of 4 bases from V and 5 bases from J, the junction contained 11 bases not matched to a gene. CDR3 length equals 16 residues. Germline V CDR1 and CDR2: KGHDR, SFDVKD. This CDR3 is CATSDWRQGYGETQYF. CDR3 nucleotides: TGTGCCACCAGTGACTGGCGACAGGGGTACGGGGAGACCCAGTACTTC.

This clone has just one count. The CDR3 DNA sequence: TGTGCCAGCAGCCGGGTACGAGGGAAAGCTTTCTTT. Its translation: CASSRVRGKAFF. This chain uses TRBV11-2 with TRBJ1-1; D is unresolved. CDR1 and CDR2 from the germline V gene are SGHAT and FQNNGV. The CDR3 covers 12 residues. Trimming took 5 bases from V and 9 from J, leaving 13 bases between them.

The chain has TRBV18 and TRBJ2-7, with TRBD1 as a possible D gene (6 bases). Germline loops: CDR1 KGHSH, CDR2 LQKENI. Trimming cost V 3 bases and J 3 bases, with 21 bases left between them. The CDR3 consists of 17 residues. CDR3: CASSPAGQKGTGYEQYF. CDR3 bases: TGTGCCAGCTCACCCGCCGGACAGAAAGGTACGGGCTACGAGCAGTACTTC.

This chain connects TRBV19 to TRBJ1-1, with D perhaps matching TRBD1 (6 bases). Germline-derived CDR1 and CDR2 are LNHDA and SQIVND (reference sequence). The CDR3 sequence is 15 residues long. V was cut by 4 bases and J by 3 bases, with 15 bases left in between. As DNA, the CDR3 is TGTGCCAGTAGTAGGGCGCGGGGGGCGGACACTGAAGCTTTCTTT. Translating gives CASSRARGADTEAFF.

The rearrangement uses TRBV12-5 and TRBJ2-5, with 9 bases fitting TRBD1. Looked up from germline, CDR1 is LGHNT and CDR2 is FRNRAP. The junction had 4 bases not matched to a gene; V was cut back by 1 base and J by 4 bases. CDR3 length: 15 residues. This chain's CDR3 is CASGLGQGGGETQYF. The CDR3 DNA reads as TGTGCTAGTGGTTTGGGACAGGGGGGAGGAGAGACCCAGTACTTC. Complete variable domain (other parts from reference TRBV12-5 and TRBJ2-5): DARVTQTPRHKVTEMGQEVTMRCQPILGHNTVFWYRQTMMQGLELLAYFRNRAPLDDSGMPKDRFSAEMPDATLATLKIQPSEPRDSAVYFCASGLGQGGGETQYFGPGTRLLVL.

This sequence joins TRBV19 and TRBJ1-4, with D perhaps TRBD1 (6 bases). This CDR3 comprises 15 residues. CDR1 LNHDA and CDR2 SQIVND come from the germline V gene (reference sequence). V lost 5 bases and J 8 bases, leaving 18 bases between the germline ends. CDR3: CASSPDSFFLEKLFF. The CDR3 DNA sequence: TGTGCCAGTAGTCCGGACAGCTTCTTTTTGGAAAAACTGTTTTTT.

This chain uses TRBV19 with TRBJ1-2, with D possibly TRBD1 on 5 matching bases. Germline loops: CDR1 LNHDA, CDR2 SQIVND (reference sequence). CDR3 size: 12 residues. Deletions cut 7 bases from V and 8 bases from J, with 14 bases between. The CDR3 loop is CASTDPGKGYTF. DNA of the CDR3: TGTGCCAGTACAGACCCAGGGAAGGGCTACACCTTC.

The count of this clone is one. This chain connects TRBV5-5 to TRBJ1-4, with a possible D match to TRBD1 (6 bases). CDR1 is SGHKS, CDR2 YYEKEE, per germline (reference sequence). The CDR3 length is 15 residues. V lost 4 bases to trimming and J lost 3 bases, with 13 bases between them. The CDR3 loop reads CASSRDRMPNEKLFF. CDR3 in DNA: TGTGCCAGCAGCCGTGACAGGATGCCTAATGAAAAACTGTTTTTT.

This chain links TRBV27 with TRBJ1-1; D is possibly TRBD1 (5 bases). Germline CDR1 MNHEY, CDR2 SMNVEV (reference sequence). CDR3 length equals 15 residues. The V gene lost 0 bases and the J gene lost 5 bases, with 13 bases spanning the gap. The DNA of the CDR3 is TGTGCCAGCAGTTTATCGATCAGGGATAGAACTGAAGCTTTCTTT. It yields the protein CASSLSIRDRTEAFF.

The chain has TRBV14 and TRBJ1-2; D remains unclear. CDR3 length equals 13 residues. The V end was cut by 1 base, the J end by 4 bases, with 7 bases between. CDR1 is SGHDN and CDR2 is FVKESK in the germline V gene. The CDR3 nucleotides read TGTGCCAGCAGCCAAGTGAGAGGCTATGGCTACACCTTC. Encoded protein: CASSQVRGYGYTF. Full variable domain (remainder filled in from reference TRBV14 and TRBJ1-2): EAGVTQFPSHSVIEKGQTVTLRCDPISGHDNLYWYRRVMGKEIKFLLHFVKESKQDESGMPNNRFLAERTGGTYSTLKVQPAELEDSGVYFCASSQVRGYGYTFGSGTRLTVV.

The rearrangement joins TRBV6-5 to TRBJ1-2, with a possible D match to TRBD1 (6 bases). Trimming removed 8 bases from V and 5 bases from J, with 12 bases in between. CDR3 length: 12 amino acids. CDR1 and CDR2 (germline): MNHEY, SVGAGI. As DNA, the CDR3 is TGTGCCAGCTCCGGGCAGGGGTATGGCTACACCTTC. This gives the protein CASSGQGYGYTF.

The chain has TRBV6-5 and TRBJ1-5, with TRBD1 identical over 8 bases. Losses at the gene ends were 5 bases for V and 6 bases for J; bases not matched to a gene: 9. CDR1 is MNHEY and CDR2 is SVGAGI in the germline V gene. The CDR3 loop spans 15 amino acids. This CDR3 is CASSTSRGHGQPQHF. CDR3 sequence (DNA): TGTGCCAGCAGTACCAGCAGGGGGCACGGTCAGCCCCAGCATTTT.

The CDR3 DNA is TGTGCCAGCAGTGAAGGGGGCCAGGTTAACACTGAAGCTTTCTTT. This codes for CASSEGGQVNTEAFF. The rearrangement joins TRBV2 to TRBJ1-1; tentatively, D is TRBD1 (5 bases). Germline-derived CDR1 and CDR2 are SNHLY and FYNNEI. This CDR3 contains 15 residues. The V gene lost 1 base and the J gene lost 2 bases, with 11 bases spanning the gap.

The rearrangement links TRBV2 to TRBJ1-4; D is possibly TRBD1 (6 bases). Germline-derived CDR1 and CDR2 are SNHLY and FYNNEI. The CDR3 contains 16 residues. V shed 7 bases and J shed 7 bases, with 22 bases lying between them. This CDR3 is CASNNNGGGAGEKLFF. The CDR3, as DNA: TGTGCCAGCAACAACAATGGGGGGGGCGCGGGTGAAAAACTGTTTTTT.

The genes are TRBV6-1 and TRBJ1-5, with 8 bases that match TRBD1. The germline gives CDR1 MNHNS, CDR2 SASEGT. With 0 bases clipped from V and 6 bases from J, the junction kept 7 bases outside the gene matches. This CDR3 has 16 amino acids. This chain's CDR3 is CASSEARQGATQPQHF. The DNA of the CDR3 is TGTGCCAGCAGTGAAGCGCGGCAGGGGGCGACTCAGCCCCAGCATTTT.

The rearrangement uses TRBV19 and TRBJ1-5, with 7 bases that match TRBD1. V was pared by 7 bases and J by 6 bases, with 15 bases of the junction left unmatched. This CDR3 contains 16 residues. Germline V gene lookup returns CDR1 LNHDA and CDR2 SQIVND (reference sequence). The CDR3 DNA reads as TGTGCCAGTAATACTTTGAACAGGGGAATTAGTCAGCCCCAGCATTTT. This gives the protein CASNTLNRGISQPQHF. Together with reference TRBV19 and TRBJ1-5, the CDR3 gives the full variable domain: DGGITQSPKYLFRKEGQNVTLSCEQNLNHDAMYWYRQDPGQGLRLIYYSQIVNDFQKGDIAEGYSVSREKKESFPLTVTSAQKNPTAFYLCASNTLNRGISQPQHFGDGTRLSIL.

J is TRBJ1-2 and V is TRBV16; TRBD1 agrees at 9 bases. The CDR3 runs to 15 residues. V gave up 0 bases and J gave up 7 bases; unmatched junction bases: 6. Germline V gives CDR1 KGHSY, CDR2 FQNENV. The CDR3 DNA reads TGTGCCAGCAGCCAATCGGGGACAGGGACTATTGGCTACACCTTC. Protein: CASSQSGTGTIGYTF.

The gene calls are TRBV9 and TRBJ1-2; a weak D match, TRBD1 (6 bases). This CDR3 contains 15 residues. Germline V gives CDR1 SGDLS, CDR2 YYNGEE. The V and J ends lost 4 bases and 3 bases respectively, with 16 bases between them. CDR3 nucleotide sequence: TGTGCCAGCAGCCCGGACAGCCCAGAGTACTATGGCTACACCTTC. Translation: CASSPDSPEYYGYTF.

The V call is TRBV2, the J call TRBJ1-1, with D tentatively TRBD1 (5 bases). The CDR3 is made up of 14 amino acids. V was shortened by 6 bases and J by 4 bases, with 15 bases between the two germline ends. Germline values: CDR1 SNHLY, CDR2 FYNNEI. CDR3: CASRQGGFITEAFF. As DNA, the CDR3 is TGTGCCAGCAGGCAGGGAGGATTTATCACTGAAGCTTTCTTT.

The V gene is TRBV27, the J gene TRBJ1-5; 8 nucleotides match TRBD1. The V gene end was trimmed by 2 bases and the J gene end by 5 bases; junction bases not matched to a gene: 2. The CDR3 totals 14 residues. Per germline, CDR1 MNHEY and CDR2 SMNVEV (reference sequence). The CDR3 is CASSLQGADQPQHF. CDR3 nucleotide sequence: TGTGCCAGCAGTTTACAGGGGGCGGATCAGCCCCAGCATTTT.

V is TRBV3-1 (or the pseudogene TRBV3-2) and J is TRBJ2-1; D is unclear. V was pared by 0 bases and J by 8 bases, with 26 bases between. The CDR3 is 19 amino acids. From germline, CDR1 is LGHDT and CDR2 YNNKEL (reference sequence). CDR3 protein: CASSQDYKSDGLPWDEQFF. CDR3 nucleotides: TGTGCCAGCAGCCAAGATTACAAGAGTGATGGGCTCCCTTGGGATGAGCAGTTCTTC.